One and the same sample provided the 5 T cell receptor beta chains below, sequenced in a study of cytomegalovirus exposure and HLA in healthy donors. Vbeta (60) and Jbeta (13) primers were used in the PCR. The protocol was immunoSEQ multiplex PCR, while the TCRdb copy is restricted to in-frame clones and leaves out a portion. The repertoire includes about 160,000 clones, under 90% of them detected once, and around 1.5% sits in the top ten. The sample comprised PBMCs. These receptor sequences come from a male donor in good health and CMV-seronegative.

The CDR3: CASSFLAGPENTGELFF. In DNA, the CDR3 is TGTGCCAGCAGTTTTCTCGCGGGGCCAGAGAACACCGGGGAGCTGTTTTTT. The rearrangement links TRBV27 to TRBJ2-2; D may be TRBD2 (6 bases). Germline values: CDR1 MNHEY, CDR2 SMNVEV (reference sequence). Trimming took 3 bases from V and 1 from J, leaving 15 bases between them. The CDR3 extends over 17 amino acids.

The chain combines TRBV2 with TRBJ2-7; D remains unclear. Germline CDR1 reads SNHLY; CDR2 reads FYNNEI. The V and J ends lost 4 bases and 1 base respectively, with 11 bases between them. The CDR3 length is 14 residues. CDR3 DNA sequence: TGTGCCAGCAGTGCTCGTGGGCTATCCTACGAGCAGTACTTC. This encodes CASSARGLSYEQYF.

CDR3 protein: CASSNPTGTGNTIYF. The CDR3 bases are TGTGCCAGCAGTAACCCTACAGGGACTGGAAACACCATATATTTT. The chain employs TRBV28 and TRBJ1-3; maybe TRBD1 (6 bases). The CDR3 loop spans 15 amino acids. Between the trimmed V and J ends, which lost 5 bases and 2 bases, there was a span of 13 bases. The germline gives CDR1 MDHEN, CDR2 SYDVKM.

V usage is TRBV19 and J usage is TRBJ1-1; 9 bases agree with TRBD1. The CDR3 has 16 amino acids. Germline V gene lookup returns CDR1 LNHDA and CDR2 SQIVND (reference sequence). After removal of 3 bases from V and 8 bases from J, the junction contained 13 bases not matched to a gene. The CDR3 is CASSIPTGGASREAFF. The CDR3 DNA sequence: TGTGCCAGTAGTATCCCAACAGGGGGCGCATCCCGGGAAGCTTTCTTT. The full variable domain, its missing parts supplied by reference TRBV19 and TRBJ1-1, is DGGITQSPKYLFRKEGQNVTLSCEQNLNHDAMYWYRQDPGQGLRLIYYSQIVNDFQKGDIAEGYSVSREKKESFPLTVTSAQKNPTAFYLCASSIPTGGASREAFFGQGTRLTVV.

This chain links TRBV19 with TRBJ2-3; 7 nucleotides agree with TRBD1. V was pared by 6 bases and J by 10 bases, with 10 bases of the junction left unmatched. This CDR3 contains 13 residues. The germline V gene has CDR1 LNHDA and CDR2 SQIVND (reference sequence). CDR3 nucleotide sequence: TGTGCCAGTAGCAAGGAAGACAGGGACCCGCAGTATTTT. Translating it yields CASSKEDRDPQYF.